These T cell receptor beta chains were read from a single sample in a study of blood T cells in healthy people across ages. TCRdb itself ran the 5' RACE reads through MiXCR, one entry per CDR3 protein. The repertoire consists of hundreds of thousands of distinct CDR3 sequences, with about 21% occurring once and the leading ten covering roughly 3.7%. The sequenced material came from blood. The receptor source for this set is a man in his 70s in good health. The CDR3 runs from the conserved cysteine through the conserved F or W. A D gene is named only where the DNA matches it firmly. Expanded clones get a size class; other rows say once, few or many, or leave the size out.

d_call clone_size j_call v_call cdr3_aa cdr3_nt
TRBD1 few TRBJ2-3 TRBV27 CASSLDRTGGTDTQYF TGTGCCAGCAGTTTAGACCGGACAGGGGGAACAGATACGCAGTATTTT
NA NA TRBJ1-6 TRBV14 CASSQKGGNNSPLHF TGTGCCAGCAGCCAAAAGGGGGGGAATAATTCACCCCTCCACTTT
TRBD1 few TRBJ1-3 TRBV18 CASSPGTGDSGNTIYF TGTGCCAGCTCACCCGGGACAGGGGATTCTGGAAACACCATATATTTT
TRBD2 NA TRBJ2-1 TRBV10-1 CASSESRLAGEFF TGCGCCAGCAGTGAGTCACGACTAGCGGGAGAGTTCTTC
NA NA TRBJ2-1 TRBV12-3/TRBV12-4 CASTGRRGSGEQFF TGTGCCAGCACCGGCCGAAGGGGGAGCGGTGAGCAGTTCTTC
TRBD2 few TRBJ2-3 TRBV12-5 CASGSDRLAGFTDTQYF TGTGCTAGTGGTTCCGACCGACTAGCGGGTTTCACAGATACGCAGTACTTT
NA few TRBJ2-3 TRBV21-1 CASSPEARLSTDTQYF TGTGCCAGCAGCCCCGAGGCTCGGCTTAGCACAGATACGCAGTATTTT
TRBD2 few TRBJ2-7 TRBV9 CASSEASGSHEQYF TGTGCCAGCAGCGAAGCTAGCGGGAGCCACGAGCAGTACTTC
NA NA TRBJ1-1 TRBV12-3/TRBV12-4 CASSFKGRMSFF TGTGCCAGCAGTTTTAAGGGACGCATGTCTTTCTTT
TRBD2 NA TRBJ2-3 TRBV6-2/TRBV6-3 CASSLAGDFHTQYF TGTGCCAGCAGCCTAGCGGGAGACTTTCATACGCAGTATTTT
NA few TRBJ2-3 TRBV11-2 CASSGSGTTTDTQYF TGTGCCAGCAGCGGATCCGGGACAACCACAGATACGCAGTATTTT
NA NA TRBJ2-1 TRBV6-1 CASSPTRSTYNEQFF TGTGCCAGCAGTCCCACTAGAAGCACCTACAATGAGCAGTTCTTC
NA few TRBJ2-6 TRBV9 CASSVAYAGPYSGANVLTF TGTGCCAGCAGCGTAGCCTACGCGGGACCTTACTCTGGGGCCAACGTCCTGACTTTC
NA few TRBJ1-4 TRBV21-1 CASLPAANEKLFF TGTGCCAGCCTCCCTGCTGCTAATGAAAAACTGTTTTTT
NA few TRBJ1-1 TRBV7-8 CASSFLRGYQNTEAFF TGTGCCAGCAGCTTTCTCAGGGGATATCAGAACACTGAAGCTTTCTTT
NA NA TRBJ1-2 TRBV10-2 CANSDLTYNYGYTF TGCGCCAACAGTGACCTTACGTATAACTATGGCTACACCTTC
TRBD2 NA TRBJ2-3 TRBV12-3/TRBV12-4 CASTLGAAGVGTDTQYF TGTGCCAGCACCTTAGGGGCCGCGGGAGTCGGCACAGATACGCAGTATTTT
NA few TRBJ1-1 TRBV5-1 CASSLVAGTEAFF TGCGCCAGCAGCTTGGTTGCAGGAACTGAAGCTTTCTTT
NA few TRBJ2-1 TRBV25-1 CASSDLGLASGGYNEQFF TGTGCCAGCAGTGACCTCGGATTGGCAAGCGGAGGTTACAATGAGCAGTTCTTC
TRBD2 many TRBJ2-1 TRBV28 CASSRSGRTYNEQFF TGTGCCAGCAGCCGGAGCGGGAGGACCTACAATGAGCAGTTCTTC
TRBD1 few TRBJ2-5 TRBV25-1 CASSGTGGETQCF TGTGCCAGCAGTGGTACAGGGGGAGAGACCCAGTGCTTC
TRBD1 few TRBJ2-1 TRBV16 CASSQWGQGVNEQFF TGTGCCAGCAGCCAATGGGGACAGGGGGTCAATGAGCAGTTCTTC
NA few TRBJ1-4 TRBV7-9 CASSPRNSLAGKLFF TGTGCCAGCAGCCCGCGGAACAGCCTAGCCGGAAAACTTTTTTTT
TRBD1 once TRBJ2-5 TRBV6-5 CASRQQGAGETQYF TGTGCCAGCAGACAACAGGGGGCTGGAGAGACCCAGTACTTC
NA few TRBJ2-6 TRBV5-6 CASSGGGSSGANVLTF TGTGCCAGCAGCGGGGGTGGGAGCTCTGGGGCCAACGTCCTGACTTTC
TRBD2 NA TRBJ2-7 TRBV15 CATSRNFGTRMYEQYF TGTGCCACCAGCAGAAACTTCGGGACTAGAATGTACGAGCAGTACTTC
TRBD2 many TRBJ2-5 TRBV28 CASSRSGTSGTRGETQYF TGTGCCAGCAGTCGAAGTGGGACTAGCGGGACTAGAGGAGAGACCCAGTACTTC